This entry lists 15 T cell receptor beta chains sequenced from one sample in a study of blood T cell repertoires in COVID-19. Using immunoSEQ multiplex PCR, the repertoire was profiled, and TCRdb retains in-frame clones only, with some absent. The table shows roughly 280,000 clones, with 75% to 90% occurring only once. The specimen was PBMCs or T cells enriched from blood (not recorded which). The receptors come from a woman younger than 45 with acute COVID-19.

This chain joins TRBV24-1 and TRBJ2-7; TRBD1 agrees at 8 bases. The V and J ends lost 7 bases and 5 bases, in that order; junction bases with no gene match: 6. Per the germline V gene, CDR1 is KGHDR and CDR2 is SFDVKD. The CDR3 is 13 residues long. CDR3 nucleotides: TGTGCCACCAGGAGGACAGGGAGAGACGAGCAGTACTTC. Protein product: CATRRTGRDEQYF.

J is TRBJ2-5 and V is TRBV4-2; the match to TRBD2 covers 16 bases. The germline V gene has CDR1 LGHNA and CDR2 YNFKEQ. The CDR3 is 18 residues long. The ends lost 2 bases at V and 2 bases at J; junction bases unmatched: 5. The CDR3 loop is CASSQSGTSGRGQETQYF. CDR3 coding DNA: TGTGCCAGCAGCCAATCCGGGACTAGCGGGAGGGGGCAAGAGACCCAGTACTTC.

The chain has TRBV18 and TRBJ2-3; no definite D call. V was clipped by 3 bases and J by 5 bases, with 18 bases between them. The CDR3 sequence is 16 residues long. Germline CDR1 is KGHSH and CDR2 is LQKENI. The CDR3 spells CASSPTTLEVKDTQYF. The CDR3 DNA reads as TGTGCCAGCTCACCGACGACGCTAGAAGTCAAAGATACGCAGTATTTT. The whole variable domain, filled in from reference TRBV18 and TRBJ2-3, reads NAGVMQNPRHLVRRRGQEARLRCSPMKGHSHVYWYRQLPEEGLKFMVYLQKENIIDESGMPKERFSAEFPKEGPSILRIQQVVRGDSAAYFCASSPTTLEVKDTQYFGPGTRLTVL.

The rearrangement links TRBV27 to TRBJ1-6; 7 positions match TRBD1. The CDR3 extends over 17 amino acids. V trimming: 2 bases; J trimming: 1 base; junction bases outside the gene matches: 5. The germline gives CDR1 MNHEY, CDR2 SMNVEV (reference sequence). For the CDR3, the DNA is TGTGCCAGCAGTTTAGTAACAGGGGCTTCCTATAATTCACCCCTCCACTTT. Its protein product is CASSLVTGASYNSPLHF.

The J gene is TRBJ1-4, the V gene TRBV6-5; D is possibly TRBD1 (6 bases). This CDR3 has 15 amino acids. The germline gives CDR1 MNHEY, CDR2 SVGAGI. The ends were cut back, 6 bases at V and 3 bases at J, with 14 bases in the middle. CDR3 DNA sequence: TGTGCCAGCAGCCGACGGACAGCCTCTAATGAAAAACTGTTTTTT. Protein sequence: CASSRRTASNEKLFF.

The chain combines TRBV5-4 with TRBJ2-7, with 11 bases aligning to TRBD2. From germline, CDR1 is SGHNT and CDR2 YYREEE (reference sequence). The junction had 13 bases not matched to a gene; V was cut back by 7 bases and J by 4 bases. This CDR3 is 16 amino acids long. The CDR3 DNA reads as TGTGCCAGCTCCGGCGGGGGTAGCGGGAGGGTATACGAGCAGTACTTC. Translation: CASSGGGSGRVYEQYF.

The chain couples TRBV6-6 to TRBJ2-1; 7 bases map to TRBD1. Unmatched junction bases numbered 10, after V lost 5 bases and J lost 0 bases. The CDR3 loop spans 17 amino acids. Germline V gene data show CDR1 as MNHNY and CDR2 as SVGAGI (reference sequence). The CDR3 loop reads CASSRGTTGPSYNEQFF. DNA for the CDR3: TGTGCCAGCAGTCGCGGAACGACAGGGCCCTCCTACAATGAGCAGTTCTTC.

V is TRBV4-2 and J is TRBJ2-7; weak D call: TRBD1 (6 bases). The CDR3 is made up of 15 amino acids. Trimming took off 1 base at V and 5 bases at J, with 15 bases between the two ends. Germline CDR1 and CDR2: LGHNA and YNFKEQ. Here the CDR3 DNA reads TGTGCCAGCAGCCAAGGACAGGACTCCTCGGACGAGCAGTACTTC. It translates to CASSQGQDSSDEQYF.

V gene TRBV7-9 combines with J gene TRBJ2-3; TRBD2 matches 7 bases. Looked up from germline, CDR1 is SEHNR and CDR2 is FQNEAQ (reference sequence). This CDR3 is 16 amino acids long. V was clipped by 10 bases and J by 3 bases; unmatched bases: 16. The CDR3 here is CATTLWSGTKTDTQYF. Here the CDR3 DNA reads TGTGCCACCACACTTTGGTCAGGGACTAAGACAGATACGCAGTATTTT.

The rearrangement links TRBV11-2 to TRBJ1-4; 8 bases are a match to TRBD1. V dropped 8 bases and J dropped 3; count of bases not matched to a gene: 5. Germline loops: CDR1 SGHAT, CDR2 FQNNGV. The CDR3 consists of 14 residues. The CDR3 protein is CASRKDRANEKLFF. Written as DNA, the CDR3 is TGTGCCAGCCGTAAGGACAGGGCTAATGAAAAACTGTTTTTT.

The table lists this clone with a count of one. This chain links TRBV6-5 with TRBJ2-5, with 8 bases aligning to TRBD1. The CDR3 contains 14 residues. Germline CDR1 MNHEY, CDR2 SVGAGI. V gave up 6 bases and J gave up 4 bases; unmatched junction bases: 7. Here the CDR3 reads CASRLTTGAETQYF. CDR3 in DNA: TGTGCCAGCAGACTCACGACAGGGGCAGAGACCCAGTACTTC.

V gene TRBV4-1 combines with J gene TRBJ2-7, with 7 bases identical to TRBD1. With V trimmed by 1 base and J by 7 bases, 22 bases remained unmatched. The CDR3 covers 19 residues. The V gene's germline CDR1 is MGHRA and CDR2 YSYEKL. The CDR3 spells CASSQVGGDSVFFSSEQYF. For the CDR3, the DNA is TGCGCCAGCAGCCAAGTGGGTGGGGACAGCGTTTTCTTTTCTTCTGAGCAGTACTTC.

This sequence joins TRBV4-1 and TRBJ2-3; possible D gene TRBD1, 5 bases. The CDR3 loop spans 17 amino acids. The germline V and J ends were trimmed by 3 bases and 0 bases, with 16 bases remaining between them. Germline assignment: CDR1 MGHRA and CDR2 YSYEKL. The CDR3 DNA reads as TGCGCCAGCAGCCAGGGGAACAGGCCTTCTAGCACAGATACGCAGTATTTT. It encodes CASSQGNRPSSTDTQYF.

This clone was picked up one time. This chain uses TRBV10-1 with TRBJ2-3, with 7 positions matching TRBD2. The V segment lost 3 bases and the J segment 0 bases; nucleotides outside the gene matches: 9. Germline CDR1 is WNHNN and CDR2 is SYGVQD (reference sequence). The CDR3 totals 17 residues. This chain's CDR3 is CASSDGASGYSTDTQYF. CDR3 sequence (DNA): TGCGCCAGCAGTGACGGGGCTAGCGGATATAGCACAGATACGCAGTATTTT.

CDR3 sequence: CSVGRGLAAQETQYF. CDR3 bases: TGCAGCGTTGGTAGGGGACTAGCGGCCCAAGAGACCCAGTACTTC. The chain links TRBV29-1 to TRBJ2-5; TRBD2 agrees at 11 bases. This CDR3 contains 15 residues. Trimming took 4 bases from V and 1 from J; bases not matched to a gene: 5. The germline V gene encodes CDR1 SQVTM and CDR2 ANQGSEA.